The 3 T cell receptor beta chains below all came from one sample that was sequenced in a study of T cells after yellow fever vaccination. Each CDR3 protein gets one entry after TCRdb re-called the 5' RACE reads with MiXCR. This sample has 100,000 to 150,000 distinct CDR3 sequences, with roughly 8.2% found just once. The sequenced sample was CD8+ T cells sorted from PBMCs, obtained on the day of the yellow fever booster vaccination. All receptors derive from a man between 18 and 29 years old who received the YFV17D yellow fever vaccine.

This clonotype was observed a handful of times. This chain links TRBV27 with TRBJ2-1; D is uncertain. The CDR3 has 13 amino acids. CDR1 MNHEY and CDR2 SMNVEV come from the germline V gene (reference sequence). V was cut by 7 bases and J by 9 bases, with 16 bases left in between. The CDR3, as DNA: TGTGCCAGCACCACGGGCCGCGGCAGTGAGCAGTTCTTC. As protein: CASTTGRGSEQFF.

The table lists this clonotype with a few counts. V usage is TRBV4-1 and J usage is TRBJ1-5; 9 bases agree with TRBD1. J was trimmed by 9 bases and V by 1 base; bases with no gene match: 10. The CDR3 has 16 amino acids. Germline CDR1 MGHRA, CDR2 YSYEKL. The DNA of the CDR3 is TGCGCCAGCAGCCAAGCCCCCCGGGACAGGGATCCGCCCCAGCATTTT. It yields the protein CASSQAPRDRDPPQHF.

This clonotype was counted only a few times. This chain connects TRBV7-2 to TRBJ1-5; TRBD1 matches at 8 bases. Trimming cost V 1 base and J 7 bases; bases outside gene matches: 9. Looked up from germline, CDR1 is SGHTA and CDR2 is FQGNSA. There are 16 residues in the CDR3. The CDR3 region has the DNA TGTGCCAGCAGCTTAGGCTACACCGGGACAGGCCAGCCCCAGCATTTT. Translation: CASSLGYTGTGQPQHF.